A selection of T cell receptor beta chains follows, all from one sample in a study of T-cell memory formation after mild COVID-19. Via MiXCR, TCRdb re-called the 5' RACE reads, giving one row per CDR3 protein. The sample shows 180,000 or so distinct CDR3 sequences, about 9.9% of them seen only once. Input material: PBMCs or a T cell subset sorted from them (not recorded which). The source of these receptors is a man aged 18 to 29 who had mild COVID-19 (a few samples of this study predate the infection). Cell type and time point are not known. The CDR3 runs from the conserved cysteine through the conserved F or W. A D gene is named only where the DNA matches it firmly. A clone size is listed for some rows: how often the clone was seen (once, few, many), or a class if it is expanded.

v_call	j_call	d_call	clone_size	cdr3_nt	cdr3_aa
TRBV9	TRBJ2-1	NA	NA	TGTGCCAGCAGCGTAGGCGGGAAATACAATGAGCAGTTCTTC	CASSVGGKYNEQFF
TRBV2	TRBJ1-1	NA	NA	TGTGCCAGCAGTGCAGGGGACCGACGGGCTTTCTTT	CASSAGDRRAFF
TRBV9	TRBJ2-2	NA	many	TGTGCCAGCAGCGCCGGGACTGTTCCCGGGGAGCTGTTTTTT	CASSAGTVPGELFF
TRBV5-1	TRBJ1-1	NA	many	TGCGCCAGCAGCTTGACGGGAATTAACACTGAAGCTTTCTTT	CASSLTGINTEAFF
TRBV4-2	TRBJ2-1	NA	few	TGTGCCAGCAGCCAAGATAGGCATGAGCAGTTCTTC	CASSQDRHEQFF
TRBV7-9	TRBJ2-1	TRBD2	NA	TGTGCCAGCAGCTTAAAACGTCTCGGGCGGGGGGACCACAATGAGCAGTTCTTC	CASSLKRLGRGDHNEQFF
TRBV12-3/TRBV12-4	TRBJ2-1	TRBD2	NA	TGTGCCAGCAGATTTAGCGGGGGAGAGCAGTTCTTC	CASRFSGGEQFF
TRBV12-3/TRBV12-4	TRBJ1-2	NA	NA	TGTGCCAGCACCCAACTGGGACAACCTTCGGACTATGGCTACACCTTC	CASTQLGQPSDYGYTF
TRBV4-3	TRBJ2-5	NA	many	TGCGCCAGCAGCCAAGGTCTGGCACTAGAGACCCAGTACTTC	CASSQGLALETQYF
TRBV5-1	TRBJ2-5	NA	NA	TGCGCCAGCAGCTTGGCGGCTTCGGGGTGGGAGACCCAGTACTTC	CASSLAASGWETQYF
TRBV5-1	TRBJ2-7	TRBD1	few	TGCGCCAGCAGCTTGGGGGACAGGGTGGGATATCGGGAGCAGTACTTC	CASSLGDRVGYREQYF
TRBV29-1	TRBJ2-5	NA	few	TGCAGCGTTGAACGGGGTCGGCTGGAGACCCAGTACTTC	CSVERGRLETQYF
TRBV18	TRBJ1-5	NA	NA	TGTGCCAGCTCACCACGGGACAAGCCTTCGCCCCAGCATTTT	CASSPRDKPSPQHF
TRBV11-2	TRBJ2-3	TRBD1	NA	TGTGCCAGCAGCCCAGGGGGCCTAACAGATACGCAGTATTTT	CASSPGGLTDTQYF
TRBV7-3	TRBJ2-2	TRBD1	few	TGTGCCAGCAGCCGTCCGGGACAGGGGGAATCCGGGGAGCTGTTTTTT	CASSRPGQGESGELFF
TRBV12-3/TRBV12-4	TRBJ2-7	NA	many	TGTGCCAGCAGTTTAGCCCCCTCCTCCTACGAGCAGTACTTC	CASSLAPSSYEQYF
TRBV6-2/TRBV6-3	TRBJ1-2	NA	NA	TGTGCCAGCAGTTACACCCGGGAGGCGATCTATGGCTACACCTTC	CASSYTREAIYGYTF
TRBV11-2	TRBJ2-5	TRBD1	many	TGTGCCAGCAGCCCAGGGGGTACCCAAGAGACCCAGTACTTC	CASSPGGTQETQYF
TRBV7-2	TRBJ2-5	TRBD1	NA	TGTGCCAGCAGCTCCGGGGACAGGGGGAGGCGGGAGACCCAGTACTTC	CASSSGDRGRRETQYF
TRBV20-1	TRBJ1-1	NA	NA	TGCAGTGCACCAAAGCCGGCCCGAGGACCTGAAGCTTTCTTT	CSAPKPARGPEAFF
TRBV9	TRBJ2-5	NA	few	TGTGCCAGCAGCGGGGGCTTGGGGCCTGAGACCCAGTACTTC	CASSGGLGPETQYF
TRBV20-1	TRBJ2-1	NA	few	TGCAGTGCTCGAGACAGGCATGCCTACAATGAGCAGTTCTTC	CSARDRHAYNEQFF
TRBV4-2	TRBJ2-5	NA	few	TGTGCCAGCAGCCAAGATTTAGGGGGGGTCACCCAGTACTTC	CASSQDLGGVTQYF
TRBV30	TRBJ2-7	NA	few	TGTGCCTCCACGGTGGGGGGTTCCTACGAGCAGTACTTC	CASTVGGSYEQYF
TRBV5-6	TRBJ2-4	TRBD1	NA	TGTGCCAGCAGCTCGACAGGGGACCCACCTCACGGACAAGCCAAAAACATTCAGTACTTC	CASSSTGDPPHGQAKNIQYF
TRBV20-1	TRBJ1-5	NA	many	TGCAGTGCTAGTGAAGGGAACCCTCAGGATAGGCCCCAGCATTTT	CSASEGNPQDRPQHF
TRBV6-5	TRBJ1-2	TRBD1	NA	TGTGCCAGCAGTACAACGACAGGGAGGCTCTATGGCTACACCTTC	CASSTTTGRLYGYTF
TRBV28	TRBJ2-1	NA	NA	TGTGCCAGCAGTTTAACAGCTACGTACAATGAGCAGTTCTTC	CASSLTATYNEQFF
TRBV5-1	TRBJ2-7	TRBD1	few	TGCGCCAGCCGGACAGGGAGAACTAGGTGGCAGGAGGCGCTGTACTTC	CASRTGRTRWQEALYF
TRBV6-2/TRBV6-3	TRBJ2-5	NA	few	TGTGCCAGCAGTTTGGGACACAGCGGCCAAGAGACCCAGTACTTC	CASSLGHSGQETQYF
TRBV6-6	TRBJ2-3	NA	NA	TGTGCCAGCATCTGGGGGGCCAGCACAGATACGCAGTATTTT	CASIWGASTDTQYF
TRBV2	TRBJ1-1	TRBD1	NA	TGTGCCAGCAGCGGGACAGGAGGGAACACTGAAGCTTTCTTT	CASSGTGGNTEAFF
TRBV20-1	TRBJ1-5	NA	few	TGCAGTGCTAGACCTCAAGGGAATCAGCCCCAGCATTTT	CSARPQGNQPQHF
TRBV7-2	TRBJ1-1	NA	NA	TGTGCCAGCAGAGGGTCCCTCTTCATGAACACTGAAGCTTTCTTT	CASRGSLFMNTEAFF
TRBV7-9	TRBJ1-2	NA	few	TGTGCCAGCAGCTTTTCTGGGGGGCACTATGGCTACACCTTC	CASSFSGGHYGYTF
TRBV7-9	TRBJ2-1	NA	few	TGTGCCAGCAGCTATCGGGGGCGCGAGAATGAGCAGTTCTTC	CASSYRGRENEQFF
TRBV4-3	TRBJ1-6	NA	few	TGCGCCAGCAGCCAAGGGGCGGCCAGTCAGAGAAATTCACCCCTCCACTTT	CASSQGAASQRNSPLHF
TRBV6-4	TRBJ2-1	NA	NA	TGTGCCAGCAGTGCAGGGCAGGTCTACGATGAGCAGTTCTTC	CASSAGQVYDEQFF
TRBV7-2	TRBJ2-3	NA	NA	TGTGCCAGCAGCTTAGTGCGGGCAACCACAGATACGCAGTATTTT	CASSLVRATTDTQYF
TRBV29-1	TRBJ1-1	NA	few	TGCAGCGTTGAAGATCGGCCTGGTAACACTGAAGCTTTCTTT	CSVEDRPGNTEAFF
TRBV20-1	TRBJ2-5	NA	NA	TGCAGTGCTAGAGGGCAGGCAAAAGAGACCCAGTACTTC	CSARGQAKETQYF
TRBV4-1	TRBJ2-2	NA	few	TGCGCCAGCAGCCACGTAACAGGGTCCGTTGACACCGGGGAGCTGTTTTTT	CASSHVTGSVDTGELFF
TRBV7-2	TRBJ1-2	TRBD1	NA	TGTGCCAGCAGCTTAGCCCGGACAGGGCAGGATGGCTACACCTTC	CASSLARTGQDGYTF
TRBV27	TRBJ2-3	TRBD2	NA	TGTGCCAGCACCCCTCTAGCGGGGGGGCCAGATACGCAGTATTTT	CASTPLAGGPDTQYF
TRBV9	TRBJ1-6	NA	NA	TGTGCCAGCAGCGTAGAGGTTCGGGGAAATTCACCCCTCCACTTT	CASSVEVRGNSPLHF